Below, 23 T cell receptor beta chains from the same sample are listed, as sequenced in a study of blood T cell repertoires in COVID-19. The repertoire was sequenced with immunoSEQ multiplex PCR; TCRdb's copy has only in-frame clones and lacks some. The table includes around 200,000 clones, roughly 90% detected once. Source material: PBMCs or T cells enriched from blood (not recorded which). These receptor sequences come from a woman aged 25 to 39 who had been exposed to COVID-19.

The chain is built from TRBV11-1 and TRBJ2-7; 9 nucleotides match TRBD1. Trimming took 4 bases from V and 3 from J; bases not matched to a gene: 7. The CDR3 extends over 15 amino acids. Germline V gene data show CDR1 as SGHAT and CDR2 as FQDESV (reference sequence). This CDR3 reads CASSYGQGWNYEQYF. The CDR3 DNA sequence: TGTGCCAGCAGCTACGGACAGGGGTGGAACTACGAGCAGTACTTC.

This chain joins TRBV5-1 and TRBJ2-3; 8 positions match TRBD1. Germline V gene data show CDR1 as SGHRS and CDR2 as YFSETQ. The CDR3 spans 13 residues. Losses at the gene ends were 3 bases for V and 9 bases for J; bases not matched to a gene: 6. Written as DNA, the CDR3 is TGCGCCAGCAGCTCGTACACAGGGGGAACGCAGTATTTT. Translated, it gives CASSSYTGGTQYF.

The V call is TRBV30, the J call TRBJ2-5, with 9 bases aligning to TRBD2. This CDR3 has 14 residues. Germline V CDR1 and CDR2: GTSNPN, SVGIG (reference sequence). The V segment lost 2 bases and the J segment 5 bases; nucleotides outside the gene matches: 6. In DNA, the CDR3 is TGTGCCTGGAGTTTCGGCGGGGGGGCGGAGACCCAGTACTTC. Translating it yields CAWSFGGGAETQYF.

For the CDR3, the DNA is TGTGCCAGCAGTACGGGTTACGGGGAGCTGTTTTTT. It translates to CASSTGYGELFF. The rearrangement links TRBV6-5 to TRBJ2-2; the D is unclear. Trimming cost V 5 bases and J 7 bases, with 8 bases left between them. The CDR3 runs 12 residues. Germline V CDR1 and CDR2: MNHEY, SVGAGI.

This clone was found once. The chain is built from TRBV20-1 and TRBJ1-2; D is possibly TRBD1 (6 bases). Germline CDR1 reads DFQATT; CDR2 reads SNEGSKA (reference sequence). With 5 bases removed from V and 8 bases from J, the gap between germline ends came to 12 bases. The CDR3 sequence is 11 residues long. Here the CDR3 reads CSALTGRGYTF. Written as DNA, the CDR3 is TGCAGTGCTCTCACAGGGCGAGGCTACACCTTC.

This chain links TRBV21-1 with TRBJ1-4. TRBV21-1 is a pseudogene. This CDR3 is 14 amino acids long. This CDR3 is CASGVRGGDEKLFF. CDR3 in DNA: TGTGCCAGCGGAGTTCGGGGAGGAGATGAAAAACTGTTTTTT.

V is TRBV6-5 and J is TRBJ2-1; 7 bases agree with TRBD2. This CDR3 is built from 13 residues. Germline V gene lookup returns CDR1 MNHEY and CDR2 SVGAGI. Unmatched junction bases numbered 5, after V lost 6 bases and J lost 6 bases. The DNA of the CDR3 is TGTGCCAGCAGGTTAAGCGGGGCCAATGAGCAGTTCTTC. Protein sequence: CASRLSGANEQFF.

This chain links TRBV2 with TRBJ1-1, with D perhaps matching TRBD1 (5 bases). Between the trimmed V and J ends, which lost 3 bases and 4 bases, there was a span of 15 bases. The CDR3 sequence is 15 residues long. The germline V gene has CDR1 SNHLY and CDR2 FYNNEI. The CDR3 region is CASSDSGQGPTEAFF. CDR3 nucleotides: TGTGCCAGCAGTGATTCTGGACAAGGCCCCACTGAAGCTTTCTTT. Variable domain in full (rest from reference TRBV2 and TRBJ1-1): EPEVTQTPSHQVTQMGQEVILRCVPISNHLYFYWYRQILGQKVEFLVSFYNNEISEKSEIFDDQFSVERPDGSNFTLKIRSTKLEDSAMYFCASSDSGQGPTEAFFGQGTRLTVV.

V is TRBV7-3 and J is TRBJ2-5, with D maybe TRBD2 (6 bases). The length of the CDR3 is 13 residues. Between the trimmed V and J ends, which lost 2 bases and 3 bases, there was a span of 7 bases. CDR1 is SGHTA and CDR2 is FQGTGA in the germline V gene. CDR3 amino acids: CASSLSGEETQYF. DNA of the CDR3: TGTGCCAGCAGCTTATCGGGGGAAGAGACCCAGTACTTC.

The V and J genes are TRBV25-1 and TRBJ2-1; TRBD2 matches at 13 bases. With V trimmed by 4 bases and J by 3 bases, 3 bases remained unmatched. The CDR3 runs to 16 residues. CDR1 is MGHDK, CDR2 SYGVNS, per germline. The CDR3 is CASSGGLAGDYNEQFF. CDR3 in DNA: TGTGCCAGCAGTGGTGGACTAGCGGGGGACTACAATGAGCAGTTCTTC.

This clone was seen once. This CDR3 is also generated by other DNA sequences in the sample. This chain uses TRBV30 with TRBJ1-2, with unresolved D. CDR3 length: 12 residues. Per the germline V gene, CDR1 is GTSNPN and CDR2 is SVGIG (reference sequence). V was shortened by 0 bases and J by 4 bases, with 6 bases between the two germline ends. The CDR3 coding sequence is TGTGCCTGGAGTGTACGGGGCTATGGCTACACCTTC. Its translation is CAWSVRGYGYTF.

DNA of the CDR3: TGTGCCAGCCAAAGGACAGGGGGGAGCTACGAGCAGTACTTC. Encoded protein: CASQRTGGSYEQYF. V and J are TRBV19 and TRBJ2-7; 10 nucleotides agree with TRBD1. The CDR3 has 14 residues. V trimming: 9 bases; J trimming: 3 bases; junction bases outside the gene matches: 8. The germline gives CDR1 LNHDA, CDR2 SQIVND (reference sequence).

This chain connects TRBV7-2 to TRBJ2-7; D possibly corresponds to TRBD1 (5 bases). The CDR3 totals 13 residues. Germline CDR1 SGHTA, CDR2 FQGNSA. Between the trimmed V and J ends, which lost 1 base and 6 bases, there was a span of 10 bases. CDR3 sequence (DNA): TGTGCCAGCAGCTTAGGGTCAGGGCGCGAGCAGTACTTC. It translates to CASSLGSGREQYF.

This chain uses TRBV15 with TRBJ2-2; D is perhaps TRBD2 (5 bases). CDR1 is LNHNV, CDR2 YYDKDF, per germline (reference sequence). The ends were cut back, 5 bases at V and 4 bases at J, with 14 bases in the middle. The CDR3 is 15 amino acids. CDR3 loop: CATSRDDRRTGELFF. The CDR3 nucleotides are TGTGCCACCAGCCGGGATGATCGGCGCACCGGGGAGCTGTTTTTT.

The sample holds one count of this clone. This rearrangement joins TRBV5-6 to TRBJ2-3, with TRBD1 as a possible D gene (5 bases). Germline V gene lookup returns CDR1 SGHDT and CDR2 YYEEEE. CDR3 size: 15 residues. Trimming took 2 bases from V and 3 from J, leaving 13 bases between them. CDR3 sequence (DNA): TGTGCCAGCAGCTTAGACAGCTCCTGGACAGATACGCAGTATTTT. Its translation: CASSLDSSWTDTQYF.

The genes are TRBV5-1 and TRBJ2-7, with D uncertain. The germline CDR1 and CDR2 sequences are SGHRS and YFSETQ. The germline V and J ends were trimmed by 3 bases and 3 bases, with 10 bases remaining between them. The CDR3 is 13 residues long. The CDR3 loop is CASSYSTDYEQYF. CDR3 DNA: TGCGCCAGCAGCTACTCGACTGACTACGAGCAGTACTTC.

This clone was found a few times. The chain combines TRBV5-1 with TRBJ2-2, with 9 bases lining up with TRBD1. CDR3 length: 15 amino acids. With V trimmed by 4 bases and J by 3 bases, 4 bases remained unmatched. Germline V CDR1 and CDR2: SGHRS, YFSETQ. The CDR3 loop is CASSRDRVDTGELFF. CDR3 sequence (DNA): TGCGCCAGCAGCCGGGACAGGGTTGACACCGGGGAGCTGTTTTTT.

The V call is TRBV24-1, the J call TRBJ2-7; TRBD1 aligns across 9 bases. CDR3 size: 15 residues. With 6 bases clipped from V and 2 bases from J, the junction kept 7 bases outside the gene matches. In germline, CDR1 is KGHDR, CDR2 SFDVKD. This CDR3 reads CATSLRQGVTYEQYF. The CDR3 coding sequence is TGTGCCACCAGTCTCAGACAGGGGGTGACCTACGAGCAGTACTTC.

This clone was observed a few times. The chain recombines TRBV5-4 with TRBJ2-6; 10 bases are a match to TRBD2. J lost 3 bases, V lost 3 bases, and 6 bases had no gene match. The germline V gene has CDR1 SGHNT and CDR2 YYREEE (reference sequence). This CDR3 contains 17 residues. In nucleotides, the CDR3 is TGTGCCAGCAGCTCCCAAGCGGGGGGGCTTGGGGCCAACGTCCTGACTTTC. Its protein product is CASSSQAGGLGANVLTF.

This chain connects TRBV5-1 to TRBJ2-7; tentatively, D is TRBD1 (6 bases). Germline V lookup: CDR1 SGHRS, CDR2 YFSETQ. CDR3 length equals 14 residues. The V end lost 5 bases, the J end lost 3 bases, and 15 bases lay between the germline ends. In nucleotides, the CDR3 is TGCGCCAGCAGTCTTTTTACAGGGAACTACGAGCAGTACTTC. Protein: CASSLFTGNYEQYF.

The chain is built from TRBV7-2 and TRBJ2-3; TRBD2 matches 8 bases. CDR3 length: 17 residues. Germline-derived CDR1 and CDR2 are SGHTA and FQGNSA. Trimming cost V 2 bases and J 3 bases; bases outside gene matches: 10. The DNA for the CDR3 is TGTGCCAGCAGCTTAAAAGCAAGCGGGGGTTTGACAGATACGCAGTATTTT. Translated, it gives CASSLKASGGLTDTQYF.

The CDR3 here is CASSSSGGLAFF. For the CDR3, the DNA is TGTGCCAGCAGCTCCAGCGGGGGTCTGGCTTTCTTT. This rearrangement joins TRBV9 to TRBJ1-1; perhaps TRBD1 as D (5 bases). V was shortened by 4 bases and J by 11 bases, with 15 bases between the two germline ends. The CDR3 is 12 amino acids. Germline V lookup: CDR1 SGDLS, CDR2 YYNGEE.

V and J are TRBV19 and TRBJ1-2; D gene unclear. Trimming cost V 3 bases and J 1 base, with 12 bases left between them. CDR1 LNHDA and CDR2 SQIVND come from the germline V gene (reference sequence). CDR3 length: 15 amino acids. CDR3: CASSMGREFNYGYTF. The CDR3 nucleotides read TGTGCCAGTAGTATGGGCCGGGAATTTAACTATGGCTACACCTTC.